A single sample gave rise to the 20 T cell receptor beta chains below, sequenced in a study of identical twins. TCRdb used MiXCR to reprocess the 5' RACE reads, holding one entry per CDR3 protein. Here the sample spans 550,000 to 700,000 distinct CDR3 sequences, roughly 20% being singletons. These data were also reused for a study on T cells expressing NK-cell markers.

The source material was PBMCs. The source of these receptors is a woman aged 18-30 years in good health.

V usage is TRBV3-1 and J usage is TRBJ2-1, with D perhaps matching TRBD1 (9 bases). The germline V and J ends were trimmed by 4 bases and 8 bases, with 21 bases remaining between them. CDR3 size: 16 residues. The germline CDR1 and CDR2 sequences are LGHDT and YNNKEL (reference sequence). The chain's CDR3 is CASSPTGGREVDEQFF. In DNA, the CDR3 is TGTGCCAGCAGCCCGACAGGGGGGCGGGAGGTCGATGAGCAGTTCTTC.

This clonotype occurred a few times. The chain is built from TRBV24-1 and TRBJ1-2, with D maybe TRBD1 (5 bases). The CDR3 is made up of 14 amino acids. The V gene lost 3 bases and the J gene lost 4 bases, with 11 bases spanning the gap. CDR1 is KGHDR, CDR2 SFDVKD, per germline. The CDR3 DNA reads as TGTGCCACCAGTGATCGGGACCGAAGCTATGGCTACACCTTC. It specifies CATSDRDRSYGYTF.

This clonotype turned up a few times. The CDR3 region has the DNA TGTGCCAGCAGCGCCCGGACAGGGGGCAATCAGCCCCAGCATTTT. Translated: CASSARTGGNQPQHF. The chain recombines TRBV7-2 with TRBJ1-5, with 9 bases lining up with TRBD1. With V trimmed by 5 bases and J by 2 bases, 4 bases remained unmatched. The germline V gene encodes CDR1 SGHTA and CDR2 FQGNSA. This CDR3 is 15 amino acids long.

This clonotype turned up a few times. The rearrangement uses TRBV29-1 and TRBJ2-5; D is tentatively TRBD1 or TRBD2 (5 bases each). The CDR3 runs 12 residues. V dropped 8 bases and J dropped 5 bases, with 15 bases sitting between them. Germline CDR1 reads SQVTM; CDR2 reads ANQGSEA. The CDR3 is CSFSQGGETQYF. In nucleotides, the CDR3 is TGCAGCTTCAGCCAGGGCGGGGAGACCCAGTACTTC.

This clonotype came up many times. The chain recombines TRBV2 with TRBJ2-5; D is uncertain. The V end lost 1 base, the J end lost 14 bases, and 11 bases lay between the germline ends. The CDR3 consists of 11 residues. Germline CDR1 and CDR2: SNHLY and FYNNEI. Here the CDR3 reads CASSEDDSPYF. CDR3 in DNA: TGTGCCAGCAGTGAAGACGACTCCCCATACTTC.

This clonotype was counted a few times. The genes are TRBV29-1 and TRBJ1-1; possibly TRBD1 for D (6 bases). This CDR3 has 11 amino acids. The ends were cut back, 2 bases at V and 8 bases at J, with 9 bases in the middle. Germline V gene sequence: CDR1 SQVTM, CDR2 ANQGSEA. DNA for the CDR3: TGCAGCGTTGAAATGGGGGCGGAAGCTTTCTTT. Its protein is CSVEMGAEAFF.

V gene TRBV6-5 combines with J gene TRBJ1-1; weak D call: TRBD1 (5 bases). Germline CDR1 is MNHEY and CDR2 is SVGAGI. The ends were cut back, 4 bases at V and 4 bases at J, with 16 bases in the middle. This CDR3 has 15 amino acids. CDR3 protein: CASSSLSGLTTEAFF. The CDR3 DNA follows: TGTGCCAGCAGTTCCTTATCAGGGCTGACCACTGAAGCTTTCTTT.

In this sample, this clonotype turned up a few times. The chain couples TRBV29-1 to TRBJ2-1; 7 positions agree with TRBD2. The CDR3 totals 13 residues. V lost 5 bases to trimming and J lost 6 bases; unmatched junction nucleotides: 7. CDR1 SQVTM and CDR2 ANQGSEA come from the germline V gene. The CDR3 spells CSVLRGGSNEQFF. For the CDR3, the DNA is TGCAGCGTTCTGCGGGGAGGGTCCAATGAGCAGTTCTTC.

In this sample, this clonotype turned up a few times. The chain has TRBV7-9 and TRBJ2-1; perhaps TRBD2 as D (5 bases). The germline gives CDR1 SEHNR, CDR2 FQNEAQ (reference sequence). Trimming took off 7 bases at V and 7 bases at J, with 11 bases between the two ends. The length of the CDR3 is 12 residues. In DNA, the CDR3 is TGTGCCAGCACGACTTGGGAGAATGAGCAGTTCTTC. This encodes CASTTWENEQFF.

This clonotype was seen more than once but under ten times. The J gene is TRBJ2-3, the V gene TRBV4-3; 9 bases are shared with TRBD1. Looked up from germline, CDR1 is LGHNA and CDR2 is YSLEER. Germline trimming cut 3 bases from V and 0 bases from J; bases unmatched to any gene: 4. The CDR3 totals 16 residues. The CDR3 spells CASSQGGTGSTDTQYF. CDR3 nucleotides: TGCGCCAGCAGCCAGGGGGGGACAGGGAGCACAGATACGCAGTATTTT.

The chain joins TRBV7-9 to TRBJ2-5; TRBD2 aligns across 10 bases. V lost 1 base, J lost 13 bases, and 9 bases stayed unmatched. This CDR3 is 14 amino acids long. The V gene's germline CDR1 is SEHNR and CDR2 FQNEAQ (reference sequence). The CDR3 nucleotides are TGTGCCAGCAGCTTAGAGACTAGCGGGCTCACGCTGTACTTC. This translates into CASSLETSGLTLYF.

This clonotype was recorded many times. The chain employs TRBV5-6 and TRBJ2-7, with TRBD1 matching over 11 bases. In germline, CDR1 is SGHDT, CDR2 YYEEEE. CDR3 length: 16 residues. V lost 2 bases to trimming and J lost 5 bases; unmatched junction nucleotides: 9. As DNA, the CDR3 is TGTGCCAGCAGCTTAAGGGGACAGGGGGTTCGGCACGAGCAGTACTTC. Its protein product is CASSLRGQGVRHEQYF.

Comments on this clonotype: At one end the junction does not follow the germline gene, possibly because of a read error. V is TRBV5-1 and J is TRBJ1-3; D perhaps matches TRBD1 (5 bases). Per germline, CDR1 SGHRS and CDR2 YFSETQ. The CDR3 runs 16 residues. CDR3 bases: TGCGCCAGCAGCCCGACCCTCGACAGACCTGGAAACTCCATATATTTT. Translated, it gives CASSPTLDRPGNSIYF.

The V and J genes are TRBV3-1 and TRBJ2-5; D is undetermined. Per germline, CDR1 LGHDT and CDR2 YNNKEL (reference sequence). Trimming took 2 bases from V and 5 from J, leaving 9 bases between them. CDR3 size: 13 residues. The CDR3 nucleotides read TGTGCCAGCAGCCAAAATTATGGGGAGACCCAGTACTTC. Translated: CASSQNYGETQYF.

This clonotype was seen a single time. The V and J genes are TRBV6-2 or TRBV6-3 and TRBJ2-7; no clear D gene. Trimming stripped 5 bases from V and 6 bases from J, with 11 bases between. This CDR3 has 12 residues. Germline V gene data show CDR1 as MNHEY and CDR2 as SVGEGT. CDR3 region: CASSAMYSEQYF. The DNA for the CDR3 is TGTGCCAGCAGTGCCATGTATAGCGAGCAGTACTTC.

This clonotype was counted a few times. The J gene is TRBJ1-1, the V gene TRBV15; D not resolved. The CDR3 is 13 residues long. The germline gives CDR1 LNHNV, CDR2 YYDKDF (reference sequence). Trimming took 2 bases from V and 10 from J, leaving 14 bases between them. The CDR3 DNA reads as TGTGCCACCAGCAGATCCTCGTTCCTGCCAGCTTTCTTT. Its protein product is CATSRSSFLPAFF.

The CDR3 reads CATSYKREGSYEQYF. CDR3 in DNA: TGTGCCACCAGCTATAAGCGGGAGGGGTCCTACGAGCAGTACTTC. This chain uses TRBV15 with TRBJ2-7; 10 bases line up with TRBD2. The germline CDR1 and CDR2 sequences are LNHNV and YYDKDF (reference sequence). J lost 1 base, V lost 5 bases, and 5 bases had no gene match. The CDR3 consists of 15 residues.

In this sample, this clonotype turned up many times. This sequence joins TRBV7-2 and TRBJ2-3; possibly TRBD1 for D (5 bases). The CDR3 has 12 residues. Germline CDR1 reads SGHTA; CDR2 reads FQGNSA. Trimming cost V 3 bases and J 6 bases, with 7 bases left between them. The CDR3 region has the DNA TGTGCCAGCAGCTTCGCAGGGGATACGCAGTATTTT. Its translation: CASSFAGDTQYF.

This clonotype was detected only a few times. The chain uses TRBV2 and TRBJ1-1, with D maybe TRBD1 (6 bases). The germline V and J ends were trimmed by 3 bases and 5 bases, with 7 bases remaining between them. Germline CDR1 is SNHLY and CDR2 is FYNNEI. This CDR3 spans 12 amino acids. The CDR3, as DNA: TGTGCCAGCAGTGAGAGGGGGACTGAAGCTTTCTTT. Translated: CASSERGTEAFF.

The rearrangement links TRBV12-3 or TRBV12-4 to TRBJ1-4; no definite D call. The CDR3 runs 14 residues. V lost 7 bases to trimming and J lost 7 bases, with 16 bases between them. The CDR3 bases are TGTGCCAGCACCCCTGAGGGAATGGGTGAAAAACTGTTTTTT. This encodes CASTPEGMGEKLFF.